The clone carrying this T cell receptor beta chain has more than one count but fewer than ten. This CDR3 comprises 17 residues. J lost 4 bases, V lost 0 bases, and 8 bases had no gene match. Per the germline V gene, CDR1 is SGHTA and CDR2 is FQGNSA. This sample is drawn from a study of T cell repertoires in cytomegalovirus infection. Study context: From public TCR beta signatures came an indication of both CMV infection and matching HLA type.

TCRdb reanalysed the reads using MiXCR and keeps one entry per CDR3 protein. The sample comprises approximately 700,000 distinct CDR3 sequences, roughly 36% of which are singletons, and 2.8% rests with the top ten. The clonotype originates from a human donor in good health (CMV status not recorded). Some clones in this sample may be carry-over from other donors' samples. Material for sequencing was PBMCs. The chain couples TRBV7-2 to TRBJ2-3; 9 bases fit TRBD2. CDR3 loop: CASSLALGGRGPDTQYF. CDR3 DNA sequence: TGTGCCAGCAGCTTAGCACTCGGCGGGAGGGGCCCAGATACGCAGTATTTT.